The T cell receptor (beta chain) described here comes from a study of blood T cells in healthy people across ages. V shed 5 bases and J 0 bases; nucleotides not matched to a gene: 10. The germline gives CDR1 SGHTA, CDR2 FQGNSA. The CDR3 has 17 amino acids. This clonotype was recorded many times. Sample-barcoded 5' priming and a J-beta primer mix drove a second PCR of roughly 6 to 12 cycles. One entry per CDR3 protein results from TCRdb running MiXCR on the 5' RACE reads. Among approximately 960,000 distinct CDR3 sequences listed, about 28% were seen once. The sample also formed part of further work on T cells of mothers and their children.

The TCR originated in a woman aged 40 to 50 in good health. The chain is built from TRBV7-2 and TRBJ2-5; 9 nucleotides agree with TRBD1. The sample taken for sequencing was blood. The CDR3 region has the DNA TGTGCCAGCAGCCAAACCGGACAGGGGCCGAACCAAGAGACCCAGTACTTC. Amino acid sequence: CASSQTGQGPNQETQYF.